This is a list of T cell receptor beta chains from one sample in a study of T cell clonotyping in hematopoietic cell transplantation. The table came from immunoSEQ multiplex PCR; TCRdb's copy has only in-frame clones and leaves some out. The data hold fewer than 70,000 clones, with approximately 94% observed a single time. Material: peripheral blood mononuclear cells. The origin of the receptors is a man aged 50-60 years in good health. Some clones in this sample may be carry-over from other donors' samples. CDR3s include the opening cysteine and the closing phenylalanine or tryptophan. The D gene is left open where the match is weak. Clone size is given for some rows only: seen once, a few or many times, or a class if the clone is expanded.

j_call	d_call	clone_size	v_call	cdr3_nt	cdr3_aa
TRBJ2-4	TRBD2	.	TRBV29-1	TGCAGCGTTACTAGCGGGGAGAACATTCAGTACTTC	CSVTSGENIQYF
TRBJ2-1	.	.	TRBV6-1	TGTGCCAGCAGTGAACGGACGGGGGCGGGCTATGAGCAGTTCTTC	CASSERTGAGYEQFF
TRBJ1-5	.	.	TRBV28	TGTGCCAGCAGTTCTCCAGGACATACTGATCAGCCCCAGCATTTT	CASSSPGHTDQPQHF
TRBJ1-2	.	.	TRBV7-2	TGTGCCAGCAGCTTAGAAGGACAGCTATTCGCCCTGAACTATGGCTACACCTTC	CASSLEGQLFALNYGYTF
TRBJ1-2	.	.	TRBV19	TGTGCCAGTAGCAAAGACAGAGGAGACTATGGCTACACCTTC	CASSKDRGDYGYTF
TRBJ1-1	.	.	TRBV29-1	TGCAGCGTTGTCAGGGTCACTGAAGCTTTCTTT	CSVVRVTEAFF
TRBJ1-3	.	.	TRBV10-3	TGTGCCATCAGTGAGTCGATGGAGGGGTCCCACCGGGGTTTT	CAISESMEGSHRGF
TRBJ2-7	TRBD2	.	TRBV19	TGTGCCAGTAGTCCCTTTTCTAGCGGGAGTGTTGGCGAGCAGTACTTC	CASSPFSSGSVGEQYF
TRBJ1-1	TRBD1	once	TRBV30	TGTGCCTGGAGTCCCCGGGACAGGGAAACTGAAGCTTTCTTT	CAWSPRDRETEAFF
TRBJ2-7	.	.	TRBV7-2	TGTGCCAGCAGCTTATGGGGCGAGCAGTACTTC	CASSLWGEQYF
TRBJ2-1	.	.	TRBV2	TGTGCCAGCAGGGAGGGCCAGATCAGGGGGAGCAATGAGCAGTTCTTC	CASREGQIRGSNEQFF
TRBJ1-5	.	.	TRBV28	TGTGCCAGTAGGGTTCGCAATCAGCCCCAGCATTTT	CASRVRNQPQHF
TRBJ1-3	.	.	TRBV7-2	TGTGCCAGCAGCTTAGTGGCCCTCTCTGGAAACACCATATATTTT	CASSLVALSGNTIYF
TRBJ2-3	.	.	TRBV5-1	TGCGCCAGCAGCTTGGGACAGGTGGGCACAGATACGCAGTATTTT	CASSLGQVGTDTQYF
TRBJ2-3	.	.	TRBV2	TGTGCCAGCAGTGAAGTGGTCAGCACAGATACGCAGTATTTT	CASSEVVSTDTQYF
TRBJ1-2	TRBD1	.	TRBV27	TGTGCCAGCAGTCGAACGAAAACGGGACAGACACCAATTAACTATGGCTACACCTTC	CASSRTKTGQTPINYGYTF
TRBJ2-2	TRBD1	.	TRBV5-4	TGTGCCAGCAGCTCCGGACAGGGCCAAAGGAGTTCCGGGGAGCTGTTTTTT	CASSSGQGQRSSGELFF
TRBJ2-3	.	.	TRBV7-3	TGTGCCAGCAGCTTAGGGCTTAACACAGATACGCAGTATTTT	CASSLGLNTDTQYF
TRBJ1-2	.	.	TRBV29-1	TGCAGCGTTGAACGGGGCTATGGCTACACCTTC	CSVERGYGYTF
TRBJ1-1	TRBD1	.	TRBV6-5	TGTGCCAGCAGTACCAACCACAGGGGGCCCACTGAAGCTTTCTTT	CASSTNHRGPTEAFF
TRBJ1-2	.	.	TRBV6-5	TGTGCCAGCACCAGAACGGGGGGCTATGGCTACACCTTC	CASTRTGGYGYTF
TRBJ1-1	.	.	TRBV19	TGTGCCAGTAGTATGAGGCAGAACACTGAAGCTTTCTTT	CASSMRQNTEAFF
TRBJ2-7	.	once	TRBV10-1	TGCGCCAGCAGTGTACGGAGGGACGGCTCCTACGAGCAGTACTTC	CASSVRRDGSYEQYF
TRBJ2-3	TRBD2	.	TRBV5-4	TGTGCCAGCAGCCCCCAGACTAGCGGGAGGGCAGATACGCAGTATTTT	CASSPQTSGRADTQYF
TRBJ2-7	.	.	TRBV2	TGTGCCAGCAGTGGGACTGCGTACGAGCAGTACTTC	CASSGTAYEQYF
TRBJ2-1	TRBD1	.	TRBV6-4	TGTGCCAGCAGTGATGGGACAGGGTGGAATGAGCAGTTCTTC	CASSDGTGWNEQFF
TRBJ1-2	TRBD1	.	TRBV7-2	TGTGCCAGCAGCTCCGCCGGGACAGGGGGTAGAAGCTACACCTTC	CASSSAGTGGRSYTF
TRBJ1-1	TRBD1	.	TRBV6-1	TGTGCCAGCAGTGTCGGCACAGGGGTTATGCGTGGCACTGAAGCTTTCTTT	CASSVGTGVMRGTEAFF
TRBJ2-7	TRBD2	.	TRBV28	TGTGCCAGCAGACTGCTAGCGGGAGGACTATACGAGCAGTACTTC	CASRLLAGGLYEQYF
TRBJ2-7	.	.	TRBV5-4	TGTGCCAGCAGCTTTGGATCCGGTGAGCAGTACTTC	CASSFGSGEQYF
TRBJ1-5	.	once	TRBV7-9	TGTGCCAGCAGCTTAGTGGGGGGGCAGGATCAGCCCCAGCATTTT	CASSLVGGQDQPQHF